Following are 24 T cell receptor beta chains from one sample sequenced in a study of tumor and adjacent non-tumor tissue in lung cancer. A modified ARM-PCR protocol with three rounds of nested PCR amplified TCRbeta. TCRdb itself ran the multiplex PCR reads through MiXCR, one entry per CDR3 protein. Here the sample spans some 68,000 distinct CDR3 sequences, 75% to 85% being singletons. No cell sorting was done before RNA was extracted from the tissue. Distant lung tissue was collected more than 3 cm away from the tumor edge. Material for sequencing was distant non-tumor lung tissue. The receptors stem from a man in his fifties or sixties with non-small cell lung cancer.

To note about this clonotype: One end of the junction is discordant with germline, which a read error may explain. The chain couples TRBV6-5 to TRBJ1-1; weak D call: TRBD1 (6 bases). The CDR3 has 15 residues. CDR1 is MNHEY and CDR2 is SVGAGI in the germline V gene. This CDR3 reads CASSYSRRGGSESFF. CDR3 DNA: TGTGCCAGCAGTTACTCCCGCAGGGGTGGGAGTGAATCTTTCTTT.

About this clonotype: One junction end does not reproduce the germline sequence, and a read error may be involved. The chain uses TRBV5-4 and TRBJ2-3; 7 nucleotides line up with TRBD1. The CDR3 spans 16 residues. The V gene's germline CDR1 is SGHNT and CDR2 YYREEE (reference sequence). The CDR3 DNA follows: TGTGACAGCAGGACCCTAGAGGGGGCATCCACAGATACGCAATATTTT. Its translation is CDSRTLEGASTDTQYF.

In the case of this clonotype: A read error may account for a junction end that differs from germline. The chain employs TRBV6-5 and TRBJ1-1; D ambiguous. CDR1 is MNHEY, CDR2 SVGAGI, per germline. The CDR3 is 15 residues long. The CDR3 protein is CAGSYGGQMPTEAFF. CDR3 sequence (DNA): TGTGCCGGCAGTTACGGCGGTCAGATGCCCACTGAAGCTTTCTTT.

The chain links TRBV14 to TRBJ2-1, with 11 bases that match TRBD2. V gave up 0 bases and J gave up 7 bases; unmatched junction bases: 8. Germline V gene sequence: CDR1 SGHDN, CDR2 FVKESK. The CDR3 loop spans 17 amino acids. As DNA, the CDR3 is TGTGCCAGCAGCCAAGACCGACTAGCGGGACAAGGGAATGAGCAGTTCTTC. Amino acids: CASSQDRLAGQGNEQFF.

About this clonotype itself: One junction end disagrees with the germline gene, perhaps due to a read error. CDR3 in amino acids: CTSSYTGTGTDTQYF. CDR3 DNA: TGTACCAGCAGTTACACCGGGACTGGCACAGATACGCAGTATTTT. V gene TRBV6-5 combines with J gene TRBJ2-3; D is possibly TRBD2 (6 bases). Germline CDR1 and CDR2: MNHEY and SVGAGI. CDR3 length: 15 residues.

In the case of this clonotype: An end of the junction does not agree with germline; a read error may underlie this. This rearrangement joins TRBV19 to TRBJ1-1; D uncertain. Germline V gives CDR1 LNHDA, CDR2 SQIVND (reference sequence). CDR3 length equals 18 residues. CDR3 nucleotide sequence: TGTGCCAGTAGTATGAGTAGAGGATTTGGCCGTGAGAACACTGAAACTTTCTTT. It translates to CASSMSRGFGRENTETFF.

This clonotype is deemed large. V usage is TRBV29-1 and J usage is TRBJ2-5; 8 positions match TRBD2. The CDR3 length is 12 residues. After removal of 7 bases from V and 5 bases from J, the junction contained 6 bases not matched to a gene. CDR1 and CDR2 (germline): SQVTM, ANQGSEA. This CDR3 is CSAPGGRETQYF. CDR3 DNA: TGCAGCGCCCCGGGAGGGCGGGAGACCCAGTACTTC.

About this clonotype itself: One end of the junction fails to match germline, which may point to a read error. The chain employs TRBV4-2 and TRBJ1-3; no clear D. The CDR3 runs 16 residues. Germline V gives CDR1 LGHNA, CDR2 YNFKEQ. The CDR3 nucleotides read TGTGTCAGCAGCCAAGGTACAGCCTTCTCTGGAAACACCATATATTTT. It yields the protein CVSSQGTAFSGNTIYF.

This clonotype was observed at least ten times. A much larger clone differs by one base, so this may be a read error. The rearrangement uses TRBV29-1 and TRBJ2-1; 14 positions match TRBD2. The V gene end was trimmed by 6 bases and the J gene end by 11 bases; junction bases not matched to a gene: 9. CDR1 is SQVTM and CDR2 is ANQGSEA in the germline V gene. The CDR3 extends over 14 amino acids. As DNA, the CDR3 is TGCAGCGTAGCCGGGACTAGCGGGAGCTATAAGCAGTTCTTC. Amino acids: CSVAGTSGSYKQFF.

In the case of this clonotype: Because the CDR3 is missing its conserved closing phenylalanine or tryptophan, this is likely a read error. The limits of the CDR3 on the DNA are not certain, so only TCRdb's listed CDR3 is given. The chain is built from TRBV5-6 and TRBJ1-6; the table's TRBD1 call for D was not verified on the DNA. Germline-derived CDR1 and CDR2 are SGHDT and YYEEEE. The CDR3 is 15 residues long, ends included. CDR3 residues: CASSLRQGNGSPLDL.

Worth noting for this clonotype: A read error may explain this, as a much larger clone is one base away. The rearrangement joins TRBV28 to TRBJ2-5; 12 bases agree with TRBD2. The V gene's germline CDR1 is MDHEN and CDR2 SYDVKM. There are 13 residues in the CDR3. The CDR3 sequence is CPSSSGTSGLQYF. CDR3 bases: TGTCCCAGCAGTTCAGGGACTAGCGGGTTACAGTACTTC.

About this clonotype: The CDR3 does not close with the conserved phenylalanine or tryptophan, likely indicating a read error. This chain uses TRBV11-1 with TRBJ1-6, with a possible D match to TRBD1 (5 bases). Germline V lookup: CDR1 SGHAT, CDR2 FQDESV (reference sequence). This CDR3 has 14 amino acids. The CDR3, as DNA: TGTGCCAGCAGTTTGGGGGATCGCAATTCGCCCCTCCACTCT. Protein sequence: CASSLGDRNSPLHS.

For this clonotype: Relative to the germline gene, one junction end is altered; a read error may explain this. V is TRBV11-1 and J is TRBJ2-2; unclear D gene. The CDR3 consists of 14 residues. Per the germline V gene, CDR1 is SGHAT and CDR2 is FQDESV (reference sequence). The chain's CDR3 is CACSYINGIGELFF. CDR3 DNA: TGTGCCTGCAGCTATATTAATGGCATCGGGGAGCTGTTTTTT.

As concerns this clonotype: This clone may be a read error of a much larger clone one base away. This chain links TRBV20-1 with TRBJ2-7; D is perhaps TRBD2 (5 bases). V lost 5 bases, J lost 2 bases, and 22 bases lay in between. The CDR3 extends over 16 amino acids. Germline lookup yields CDR1 DFQATT and CDR2 SNEGSKA (reference sequence). CDR3 loop: CSARLLTGGRAYEQYF. CDR3 in DNA: TGCAGTGCTCGCCTGCTCACTGGCGGGCGGGCCTACGAGCAGTACTTC.

Of note for this clonotype: The final CDR3 position lacks the conserved phenylalanine or tryptophan, pointing to a likely read error. The chain joins TRBV29-1 to TRBJ2-3, with D unclear. The V end was cut by 4 bases, the J end by 3 bases, with 17 bases between. Germline assignment: CDR1 SQVTM and CDR2 ANQGSEA. This CDR3 spans 15 amino acids. In DNA form, the CDR3 reads TGCAGCGTTGGAGGAACTGGCGTAACAACAGATACGCAGTATATT. Translated, it gives CSVGGTGVTTDTQYI.

A note on this clonotype: At one end, the junction sequence differs from germline, possibly due to a read error. The chain links TRBV7-9 to TRBJ2-3; D unresolved. Germline V gene lookup returns CDR1 SEHNR and CDR2 FQNEAQ (reference sequence). This CDR3 is 13 amino acids long. CDR3 coding DNA: TGTGCCATCAGCTTCCAACCCGGAGATACGCATTATTTT. Protein product: CAISFQPGDTHYF.

The chain has TRBV21-1 and TRBJ2-5; TRBD2 is the table's D call, not checked against the DNA. TRBV21-1 is designated a pseudogene. The CDR3 runs to 18 residues. DNA of the CDR3: TGTGCCAGCAGCAAAGCCCTCACTGCTGGCAGGGGAGTGAAGACCAAGTACTTC. It encodes CASSKALTAGRGVKTKYF.

The rearrangement joins TRBV7-9 to TRBJ2-3; 12 nucleotides align to TRBD2. This CDR3 has 20 amino acids. The V segment lost 5 bases and the J segment 0 bases; nucleotides outside the gene matches: 15. Looked up from germline, CDR1 is SEHNR and CDR2 is FQNEAQ (reference sequence). Here the CDR3 reads CASSTKGGTSGPKSTDTQYF. The CDR3 coding sequence is TGTGCCAGCAGCACCAAAGGGGGGACTAGCGGGCCCAAGAGCACAGATACGCAGTATTTT.

A note on this clonotype: The junction does not match germline at one end; this may be a read error. V gene TRBV29-1 combines with J gene TRBJ2-1; weak D call: TRBD1 (6 bases). Per the germline V gene, CDR1 is SQVTM and CDR2 is ANQGSEA. The length of the CDR3 is 14 residues. The CDR3 is CSVDRGSSYNEQLF. In DNA form, the CDR3 reads TGCAGCGTCGATAGGGGGAGCTCCTACAATGAGCAGTTATTC.

As to this clonotype: The junction does not match germline at one end; this may be a read error. CDR3 coding DNA: TGTAGCGCCCGGCGGGATAAGCAGTTCTTC. It yields the protein CSARRDKQFF. V usage is TRBV29-1 and J usage is TRBJ2-1; D may be TRBD2 (6 bases). The CDR3 is 10 amino acids. Germline values: CDR1 SQVTM, CDR2 ANQGSEA.

To note about this clonotype: At one of its ends the junction is not consistent with the germline gene, which may arise from a read error. This chain connects TRBV6-5 to TRBJ2-7; TRBD1 agrees at 9 bases. The CDR3 length is 14 residues. CDR1 is MNHEY, CDR2 SVGAGI, per germline. The CDR3, as DNA: TGTGTCAGCAGAGATACAGGGGGCGGGTACGAACAGTACTTC. It translates to CVSRDTGGGYEQYF.

This clonotype was detected once. This chain uses TRBV11-1 with TRBJ2-6; D unclear. V shed 6 bases and J shed 1 base, with 16 bases lying between them. CDR3 length: 17 amino acids. CDR1 SGHAT and CDR2 FQDESV come from the germline V gene (reference sequence). CDR3 region: CASSLIGKPSGANVLTF. The CDR3 DNA reads as TGTGCCAGCAGTCTGATAGGGAAGCCTTCTGGGGCCAACGTCCTGACTTTC.

A single count supports this clonotype. Mismatch with germline at one junction end may stem from a read error. This chain connects TRBV5-6 to TRBJ1-6; D ambiguous. The length of the CDR3 is 16 residues. Germline lookup yields CDR1 SGHDT and CDR2 YYEEEE. CDR3 amino acids: CTSSLWDSSYNSPLHF. CDR3 in DNA: TGTACCAGCAGCTTGTGGGATAGCTCCTATAATTCACCCCTCCACTTT.

This clonotype was seen a handful of times. The genes are TRBV20-1 and TRBJ2-1; 10 bases align to TRBD2. CDR1 DFQATT and CDR2 SNEGSKA come from the germline V gene (reference sequence). V trimming: 1 base; J trimming: 2 bases; junction bases outside the gene matches: 11. CDR3 length: 18 amino acids. CDR3 region: CSARALAGELRTYNEQFF. CDR3 DNA: TGCAGTGCTAGAGCCCTAGCGGGAGAGTTGAGGACCTACAATGAGCAGTTCTTC.